The source of this T cell receptor (beta chain) is a study of T cells after yellow fever vaccination. Comments on this clonotype: Its specificity is unknown.

From germline, CDR1 is SEHNR and CDR2 FQNEAQ (reference sequence). V lost 5 bases and J 3 bases, leaving 20 bases between the germline ends. The CDR3 sequence is 17 residues long. Findings of the study overall: Some clonotypes were seen in both the CD4 and the CD8 compartments. These made up a small share and likely arose from convergent recombination.

From the 5' RACE reads, TCRdb called clonotypes with MiXCR, one entry per CDR3 protein. The sample contains some 120,000 distinct CDR3 sequences, about 16% of which appear only once. V and J are TRBV7-9 and TRBJ2-4; no firm D call. This specimen consisted of CD8+ T cells sorted from PBMCs, obtained 5 days after the yellow fever booster vaccination. This clonotype was sampled from a man aged 18 to 35 who received the YFV17D yellow fever vaccine. CDR3 sequence (DNA): TGTGCCAGCAGCGCAATCCGTTCCGAACCCAACAAAAACATTCAGTACTTC. Translating gives CASSAIRSEPNKNIQYF. Full variable domain (missing parts from reference TRBV7-9 and TRBJ2-4): DTGVSQNPRHKITKRGQNVTFRCDPISEHNRLYWYRQTLGQGPEFLTYFQNEAQLEKSRLLSDRFSAERPKGSFSTLEIQRTEQGDSAMYLCASSAIRSEPNKNIQYFGAGTRLSVL.